Listed below are T cell receptor beta chains from one sample, sequenced in a study of blood T cell repertoires in COVID-19. The protocol was immunoSEQ multiplex PCR, while the TCRdb copy is restricted to in-frame clones and leaves out a portion. The sample consists of 140,000 or so clones, around 83% of them appearing once. The sequencing input was peripheral blood. These receptors were collected from a man in his 60s with active or convalescent COVID-19. Each CDR3 is given with its conserved first and last residue. Fields, in order: clone size, V gene, D gene, J gene, CDR3 DNA, CDR3 protein. D genes are given only for firm matches. Rows may omit the clone size; those that give it use once, few, many or a size class.

clone_size: once
v_call: TRBV6-5
d_call: .
j_call: TRBJ2-1
cdr3_nt: TGTGCCAGCAGAGGGGTCGAAAGCTCCTACAATGAGCAGTTCTTC
cdr3_aa: CASRGVESSYNEQFF

clone_size: .
v_call: TRBV18
d_call: .
j_call: TRBJ1-1
cdr3_nt: TGTGCCAGCTCCCCCGGTCTAGGCTACACTGAAGCTTTCTTT
cdr3_aa: CASSPGLGYTEAFF

clone_size: .
v_call: TRBV28
d_call: TRBD1
j_call: TRBJ2-7
cdr3_nt: TGTGCCAGCAGTCCTTTAGACAGGGGGATCGGGTCCTACGAGCAGTACTTC
cdr3_aa: CASSPLDRGIGSYEQYF

clone_size: .
v_call: TRBV5-1
d_call: .
j_call: TRBJ1-1
cdr3_nt: TGCGCCAGCAGCTTGGCGGGGGGCGTTGGGACTGAAGCTTTCTTT
cdr3_aa: CASSLAGGVGTEAFF

clone_size: .
v_call: TRBV30
d_call: TRBD1
j_call: TRBJ2-2
cdr3_nt: TGTGCCTGGAGCCCGCCCGGACAGGGGGTGCCCGGGGAGCTGTTTTTT
cdr3_aa: CAWSPPGQGVPGELFF

clone_size: .
v_call: TRBV25-1
d_call: .
j_call: TRBJ1-2
cdr3_nt: TGTGCCAGCAGTGAAGTGGCGGCCACGAGTAAGGGCTACACCTTC
cdr3_aa: CASSEVAATSKGYTF

clone_size: .
v_call: TRBV19
d_call: .
j_call: TRBJ2-1
cdr3_nt: TGTGCCAGTAGTACCAGGGAAGTCTCCTACAATGAGCAGTTCTTC
cdr3_aa: CASSTREVSYNEQFF

clone_size: .
v_call: TRBV11-3
d_call: .
j_call: TRBJ1-1
cdr3_nt: TGTGCCAGCAGCTTACTAGGGGGACTGAACACTGAAGCTTTCTTT
cdr3_aa: CASSLLGGLNTEAFF

clone_size: .
v_call: TRBV30
d_call: TRBD2
j_call: TRBJ2-6
cdr3_nt: TGTGCCTGGAGGGGGGGGGTCGGGGCCAACGTCCTGACTTTC
cdr3_aa: CAWRGGVGANVLTF

clone_size: .
v_call: TRBV10-2
d_call: TRBD1
j_call: TRBJ1-5
cdr3_nt: TGCGCCAGCAGGGCGACAGGGGCTCAGCCCCAGCATTTT
cdr3_aa: CASRATGAQPQHF

clone_size: .
v_call: TRBV6-2/TRBV6-3
d_call: .
j_call: TRBJ1-1
cdr3_nt: TGTGCCAGCAGTTACTCGGGGGGGCGGAACACTGAAGCTTTCTTT
cdr3_aa: CASSYSGGRNTEAFF

clone_size: .
v_call: TRBV5-1
d_call: TRBD1
j_call: TRBJ2-1
cdr3_nt: TGCGCCAGCAGCTTGTATCGGACCTTGGCGGGACAGGGGGCGAATGAGCAGTTCTTC
cdr3_aa: CASSLYRTLAGQGANEQFF

clone_size: few
v_call: TRBV5-4
d_call: .
j_call: TRBJ2-3
cdr3_nt: TGTGCCAGCAGCTTGGGGATCGGGGGGCGCACAGATACGCAGTATTTT
cdr3_aa: CASSLGIGGRTDTQYF

clone_size: few
v_call: TRBV14
d_call: .
j_call: TRBJ1-4
cdr3_nt: TGTGCCAGCAGCCAAGCCGCACGACAGGAACCTAATGAAAAACTGTTTTTT
cdr3_aa: CASSQAARQEPNEKLFF

clone_size: .
v_call: TRBV29-1
d_call: .
j_call: TRBJ1-5
cdr3_nt: TGCAGCGTTGAGGACGGGAATAGCAATCAGCCCCAGCATTTT
cdr3_aa: CSVEDGNSNQPQHF

clone_size: .
v_call: TRBV29-1
d_call: TRBD1
j_call: TRBJ2-7
cdr3_nt: TGCAGCGTTGTGGGGGCAGGGGGTCTCTCCTACGAGCAGTACTTC
cdr3_aa: CSVVGAGGLSYEQYF

clone_size: .
v_call: TRBV12-5
d_call: .
j_call: TRBJ1-1
cdr3_nt: TGTGCTAGTGGTCCTCGGACAGCGAACACTGAAGCTTTCTTT
cdr3_aa: CASGPRTANTEAFF

clone_size: .
v_call: TRBV4-3
d_call: .
j_call: TRBJ2-2
cdr3_nt: TGCGCCAGCAGCGTCTTCACATACACCGGGGAGCTGTTTTTT
cdr3_aa: CASSVFTYTGELFF

clone_size: .
v_call: TRBV15
d_call: .
j_call: TRBJ1-2
cdr3_nt: TGTGCCACCAGCAGGAGCGGCTATGGCTACACCTTC
cdr3_aa: CATSRSGYGYTF

clone_size: few
v_call: TRBV7-2
d_call: .
j_call: TRBJ1-1
cdr3_nt: TGTGCCAGCAGCTTAGCGGGGGGGGTAGGGACTGAAGCTTTCTTT
cdr3_aa: CASSLAGGVGTEAFF

clone_size: .
v_call: TRBV9
d_call: .
j_call: TRBJ2-7
cdr3_nt: TGTGCCAGCAGCCCGAGGCTGGACAGCTCCTACGAGCAGTACTTC
cdr3_aa: CASSPRLDSSYEQYF

clone_size: .
v_call: TRBV3-1/TRBV3-2
d_call: TRBD1
j_call: TRBJ1-1
cdr3_nt: TGTGCCAGCAGCGAAAGAGGGGGACAGGGTGAAGCTTTCTTT
cdr3_aa: CASSERGGQGEAFF

clone_size: .
v_call: TRBV3-1/TRBV3-2
d_call: TRBD1
j_call: TRBJ2-4
cdr3_nt: TGTGCCAGCAGCCAGACCGGGACAGGGAAAAACATTCAGTACTTC
cdr3_aa: CASSQTGTGKNIQYF

clone_size: .
v_call: TRBV30
d_call: .
j_call: TRBJ1-5
cdr3_nt: TGTGCCTCCGGGACTTCGGGTCAGCCCCAGCATTTT
cdr3_aa: CASGTSGQPQHF

clone_size: few
v_call: TRBV14
d_call: TRBD2
j_call: TRBJ2-5
cdr3_nt: TGTGCCAGCAGCCAAGTTCTGAGCGGGAGGGTCGAGACCCAGTACTTC
cdr3_aa: CASSQVLSGRVETQYF

clone_size: .
v_call: TRBV7-2
d_call: .
j_call: TRBJ2-3
cdr3_nt: TGTGCCAGCAGCCCGCTTAGCGGAGTCACAGATACGCAGTATTTT
cdr3_aa: CASSPLSGVTDTQYF

clone_size: .
v_call: TRBV7-2
d_call: .
j_call: TRBJ1-6
cdr3_nt: TGTGCCAGCAGCCGAGGGTCGAGGTCACCCCTCCACTTT
cdr3_aa: CASSRGSRSPLHF

clone_size: .
v_call: TRBV10-2
d_call: TRBD2
j_call: TRBJ2-5
cdr3_nt: TGCGCCAGCAGTGAGTCGACTCAGGGACTAGCGGGAATGGAGACCCAGTACTTC
cdr3_aa: CASSESTQGLAGMETQYF

clone_size: once
v_call: TRBV6-2/TRBV6-3
d_call: .
j_call: TRBJ2-2
cdr3_nt: TGTGCCAGCAGCCCGGGACACCTGAACACCGGGGAGCTGTTTTTT
cdr3_aa: CASSPGHLNTGELFF

clone_size: .
v_call: TRBV7-8
d_call: .
j_call: TRBJ1-2
cdr3_nt: TGTGCCAGCAGCTTAGGACAGAACTATGGCTACACCTTC
cdr3_aa: CASSLGQNYGYTF

clone_size: .
v_call: TRBV3-1/TRBV3-2
d_call: TRBD1
j_call: TRBJ1-6
cdr3_nt: TGTGCCAGCAGCCAAGATAAGATGGAGGACAGGTTTGGGTCACCCCTCCACTTT
cdr3_aa: CASSQDKMEDRFGSPLHF

clone_size: .
v_call: TRBV6-5
d_call: TRBD1
j_call: TRBJ1-3
cdr3_nt: TGTGCCAGCAGTTACTCCCACAGGGGGACTGGAAACACCATATATTTT
cdr3_aa: CASSYSHRGTGNTIYF